This T cell receptor beta chain emerged from a study of blood T cell repertoires in COVID-19. Study-wide context: COVID-19 samples, acute and convalescent, were from the United States, Italy and Spain.

Profiled with immunoSEQ multiplex PCR; TCRdb holds only in-frame clones, not every one. The sample has around 440,000 clones, approximately 90% seen once. The germline V gene encodes CDR1 SGHAT and CDR2 FQNNGV. The CDR3 runs 15 residues. Trimming removed 5 bases from V and 8 bases from J, with 21 bases in between. Sequencing was carried out using peripheral blood. The source of this sequence is a woman aged 45-65 years with COVID-19, enrolled during active disease. This rearrangement joins TRBV11-2 to TRBJ1-2; D is unclear. The CDR3: CASSDTPVLREGYTF. CDR3 nucleotides: TGTGCCAGCAGCGATACCCCGGTCCTTCGAGAGGGCTACACCTTC.